This is a list of T cell receptor beta chains from one sample in a study of T cells in Graves' hyperthyroidism and ophthalmopathy. Via MiXCR, TCRdb re-called the multiplex PCR reads, giving one row per CDR3 protein. The table includes hundreds of thousands of distinct CDR3 sequences, approximately 15% detected once. Sequencing was performed on blood. The receptor set was obtained from a woman in her twenties or thirties with Graves' hyperthyroidism that later progressed to Graves' ophthalmopathy. Each CDR3 is given with its conserved first and last residue. Each record gives: J gene, CDR3 length, V gene, CDR3 protein.

>TRBJ2-7|15|TRBV4-1
CASSQAGTGNHEQYF
>TRBJ1-6|13|TRBV5-1
CASSWEENSPLHF
>TRBJ2-3|13|TRBV9
CASGNPPTDTQYF
>TRBJ2-3|15|TRBV5-1
CASSKAGDKTDTQYF
>TRBJ2-6|16|TRBV9
CASSAGLDSGANVLTF
>TRBJ2-1|16|TRBV13
CASSWLSGTGGNEQFF
>TRBJ2-7|13|TRBV7-2
CASSLREFPKQYF
>TRBJ2-3|13|TRBV12-3/TRBV12-4
CASNQGFTDTQYF
>TRBJ2-1|12|TRBV2
CASSIPLDEQFF
>TRBJ2-7|14|TRBV6-2/TRBV6-3
CASRDGGTSYEQYF
>TRBJ2-1|15|TRBV7-2
CASSLLAGGPNEQFF
>TRBJ2-3|14|TRBV9
CASSGDWISDTQYF
>TRBJ2-7|15|TRBV7-6
CASSLAQGNSYEQYF